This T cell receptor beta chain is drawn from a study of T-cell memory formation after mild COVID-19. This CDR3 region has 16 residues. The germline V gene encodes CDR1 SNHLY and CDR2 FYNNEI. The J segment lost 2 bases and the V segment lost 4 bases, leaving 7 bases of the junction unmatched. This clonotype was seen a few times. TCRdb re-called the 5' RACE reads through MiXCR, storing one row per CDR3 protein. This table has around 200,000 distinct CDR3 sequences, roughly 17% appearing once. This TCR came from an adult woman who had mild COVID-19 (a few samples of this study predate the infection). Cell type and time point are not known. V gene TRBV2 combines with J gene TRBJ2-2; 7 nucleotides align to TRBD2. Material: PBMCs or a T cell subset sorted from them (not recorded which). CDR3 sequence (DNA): TGTGCCAGCAGTGTCGGGCTAGCGGCAAACACCGGGGAGCTGTTTTTT. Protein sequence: CASSVGLAANTGELFF.